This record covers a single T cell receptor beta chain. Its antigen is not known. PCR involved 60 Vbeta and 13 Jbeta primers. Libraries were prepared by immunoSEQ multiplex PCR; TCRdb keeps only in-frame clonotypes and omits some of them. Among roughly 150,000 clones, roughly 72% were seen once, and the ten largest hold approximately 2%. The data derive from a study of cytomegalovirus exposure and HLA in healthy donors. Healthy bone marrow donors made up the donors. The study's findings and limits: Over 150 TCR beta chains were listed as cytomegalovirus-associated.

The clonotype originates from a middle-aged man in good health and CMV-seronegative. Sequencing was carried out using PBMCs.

CDR3 region: CASSLGTGRPSTGNTIYF. The CDR3 DNA follows: TGTGCCAGCAGCTTGGGGACAGGGCGCCCTTCGACCGGAAACACCATATATTTT. The chain links TRBV5-4 to TRBJ1-3; 8 bases match TRBD1. This CDR3 is 18 amino acids long. Germline V gives CDR1 SGHNT, CDR2 YYREEE (reference sequence). The trim removed 0 bases at V and 4 bases at J, leaving 12 bases unmatched.